This is a list of T cell receptor beta chains from one sample in a study of T cell responses to AZD1222 COVID-19 vaccine. TCRdb's copy holds only in-frame clones and misses some; the assay was immunoSEQ multiplex PCR. The sample has 150,000 or so clones, 90% seen once; the top ten hold around 18%. The sequencing used peripheral blood, collected on day 0 of AZD1222 vaccination. These receptors were taken from an adult in good health. CDR3s include the opening cysteine and the closing phenylalanine or tryptophan. A D gene is named only where the DNA matches it firmly. Clone sizes are given selectively: once, few, many, or a class where the clone is expanded.

J gene | D gene | clone size | V gene | CDR3 DNA | CDR3 protein
TRBJ1-3 | NA | NA | TRBV27 | TGTGCCAGCAGTGGACGGCGGGGGAGTGGAAACACCATATATTTT | CASSGRRGSGNTIYF
TRBJ2-6 | NA | NA | TRBV5-1 | TGCGCCAGCAGCTTACCGGGGAGGGGGGCCAACGTCCTGACTTTC | CASSLPGRGANVLTF
TRBJ1-1 | TRBD1 | once | TRBV9 | TGTGCCAGCAGCCCTCGGACAGGGGTAAACACTGAAGCTTTCTTT | CASSPRTGVNTEAFF
TRBJ2-5 | NA | NA | TRBV3-1/TRBV3-2 | TGTGCCAGCAGCCAGCGTAGGGGGGAGACCCAGTACTTC | CASSQRRGETQYF
TRBJ1-1 | NA | NA | TRBV11-2 | TGTGCCAGCAGCTTAGGTCTACTAAGAGCTTTCTTT | CASSLGLLRAFF
TRBJ1-6 | TRBD1 | few | TRBV20-1 | TGCAGTGCTAGTAATCCAGGGGGGAATTCACCCCTCCACTTT | CSASNPGGNSPLHF
TRBJ2-7 | NA | NA | TRBV7-9 | TGTGCCAGCGGTGGAGAGTCTCAGTCGGCCTACGAGCAGTACTTC | CASGGESQSAYEQYF
TRBJ2-2 | TRBD1 | NA | TRBV6-5 | TGTGCCAGCAGTTACAAGACAGGGTACACCGGGGAGCTGTTTTTT | CASSYKTGYTGELFF
TRBJ2-5 | TRBD2 | NA | TRBV3-1/TRBV3-2 | TGTGCCAGCAGCCAACAAGGGCGGGAGGGGTTTTTCGGGGAGACCCAGTACTTC | CASSQQGREGFFGETQYF
TRBJ2-2 | NA | NA | TRBV4-3 | TGCGCCAGCAGCCAAGATCGCCTAGTCCTGGGTGGGGAGCTGTTTTTT | CASSQDRLVLGGELFF
TRBJ1-5 | NA | once | TRBV3-1/TRBV3-2 | TGTGCCAGCAGCCAAGGATCAGGGCATCAGCCCCAGCATTTT | CASSQGSGHQPQHF
TRBJ2-7 | NA | NA | TRBV12-3/TRBV12-4 | TGTGCCAGCAGCTATCCGGGACCCCATGGGGAGTACTTC | CASSYPGPHGEYF
TRBJ2-2 | NA | NA | TRBV3-1/TRBV3-2 | TGTGCCAGCAGCCAACTTGGCACCGGGGAGCTGTTTTTT | CASSQLGTGELFF
TRBJ2-7 | TRBD1 | NA | TRBV19 | TGTGCCAGTAGTCATCGGGACAGGGGAAAGGAGCAGTACTTC | CASSHRDRGKEQYF
TRBJ1-3 | NA | NA | TRBV18 | TGTGCCAGCTCACCCATATCGCCGGGGCAGCACACCATATATTTT | CASSPISPGQHTIYF
TRBJ2-1 | TRBD2 | NA | TRBV10-3 | TGTGCCATCAGTGAGTCGGGACTAGCGGGAGTGGGGCCAAATGAGCAGTTCTTC | CAISESGLAGVGPNEQFF
TRBJ1-5 | NA | few | TRBV6-5 | TGTGCCAGTAAGGCCGGGGGCAATCAGCCCCAGCATTTT | CASKAGGNQPQHF
TRBJ2-5 | NA | once | TRBV5-4 | TGTGCCAGCAGCCCCCCACGGGACCAAGAGACCCAGTACTTC | CASSPPRDQETQYF
TRBJ1-1 | NA | NA | TRBV24-1 | TGTGCCACCAGGAACAGGGTAGGCACTGAAGCTTTCTTT | CATRNRVGTEAFF
TRBJ2-3 | TRBD2 | NA | TRBV24-1 | TGTGCCACCAGTGACTCCGGACTAGCGGGACTCACAGATACGCAGTATTTT | CATSDSGLAGLTDTQYF
TRBJ1-2 | NA | NA | TRBV4-3 | TGCGCCAGCAGCCAAGATACTTACGGGCCAGGGTATGGCTACACCTTC | CASSQDTYGPGYGYTF
TRBJ1-1 | NA | NA | TRBV27 | TGTGCCAGCAGTTTCGGACAGAGGACTGAAGCTTTCTTT | CASSFGQRTEAFF
TRBJ1-2 | NA | NA | TRBV5-8 | TGTGCCAGCACCTTGGGGCACCTCAACTATGGCTACACCTTC | CASTLGHLNYGYTF
TRBJ1-1 | NA | NA | TRBV5-6 | TGTGCCAGCAGCGCCCTGGTAGTTCGGACCCAGAACACTGAAGCTTTCTTT | CASSALVVRTQNTEAFF
TRBJ1-3 | TRBD1 | once | TRBV19 | TGTGCCAGTAGTCTGAGACAGGGTTCGTTTGGAAACACCATATATTTT | CASSLRQGSFGNTIYF
TRBJ2-3 | NA | NA | TRBV24-1 | TGTGCCACCAGTGACAGTCGGGCAGATACGCAGTATTTT | CATSDSRADTQYF
TRBJ2-3 | TRBD2 | NA | TRBV4-1 | TGCGCCAGCAGCCAAGTCAAGTCTAGCGGGGGATCAGATACGCAGTATTTT | CASSQVKSSGGSDTQYF
TRBJ2-1 | NA | NA | TRBV11-3 | TGTGCCAGCAGCTCTCTAAACAGGTGGAGCTCCTACAATGAGCAGTTCTTC | CASSSLNRWSSYNEQFF
TRBJ1-3 | NA | NA | TRBV5-1 | TGCGCCAGCAGCTTGGAAGGCTCTGGAAACACCATATATTTT | CASSLEGSGNTIYF
TRBJ2-5 | TRBD2 | NA | TRBV2 | TGTGCCAGCAGCGGTAGCGGGGGAGAGACCCAGTACTTC | CASSGSGGETQYF
TRBJ2-3 | TRBD2 | NA | TRBV5-1 | TGCGCCAGCAGCTTGGAGACTAGCGCAGATACGCAGTATTTT | CASSLETSADTQYF
TRBJ2-7 | NA | NA | TRBV27 | TGTGCCAGCAGTTACGGACAAGTATACGAGCAGTACTTC | CASSYGQVYEQYF
TRBJ2-3 | TRBD2 | few | TRBV6-4 | TGTGCCAGCAGTGACAGCGGGGGGGCCGTAGATACGCAGTATTTT | CASSDSGGAVDTQYF
TRBJ2-3 | TRBD1 | NA | TRBV12-5 | TGTGCTAGTGGTTTGGGACAGGGGGCGAAAGATACGCAGTATTTT | CASGLGQGAKDTQYF
TRBJ2-2 | NA | NA | TRBV7-9 | TGTGCCAGCAGCTTGCAAGGGAACACCGGGGAGCTGTTTTTT | CASSLQGNTGELFF
TRBJ2-3 | NA | NA | TRBV28 | TGTGCCAGCATAGGGAACACAGATACGCAGTATTTT | CASIGNTDTQYF
TRBJ1-4 | TRBD1 | few | TRBV5-4 | TGTGCCAGCAGCCGACCGGGGACAGCGGATGAAAAACTGTTTTTT | CASSRPGTADEKLFF
TRBJ1-6 | NA | NA | TRBV30 | TGTGCCTGGACAGACAACTCCTATAATTCACCCCTCCACTTT | CAWTDNSYNSPLHF
TRBJ2-1 | TRBD2 | NA | TRBV5-1 | TGCGCCAGCAGCTTGGGTACTAGCGGGAACAATGAGCAGTTCTTC | CASSLGTSGNNEQFF
TRBJ1-1 | NA | NA | TRBV3-1/TRBV3-2 | TGTGCCAGCAGCCGTACAGGGCTCGGCGGGTACACTGAAGCTTTCTTT | CASSRTGLGGYTEAFF
TRBJ2-1 | NA | NA | TRBV7-8 | TGTGCCAGCAGCTTCGGCAGATACAATGAGCAGTTCTTC | CASSFGRYNEQFF
TRBJ2-7 | NA | NA | TRBV5-5 | TGTGCCAGCAGCTCTCCGAGGGGGGGAATAGCGGTTGGCGAGCAGTACTTC | CASSSPRGGIAVGEQYF
TRBJ2-2 | TRBD1 | NA | TRBV3-1/TRBV3-2 | TGTGCCAGCAGTCGACAGGGTATCGGGGAGCTGTTTTTT | CASSRQGIGELFF
TRBJ2-1 | TRBD1 | NA | TRBV3-1/TRBV3-2 | TGTGCCAGCAGCCGAAGACAGGGTTGGAATGAGCAGTTCTTC | CASSRRQGWNEQFF
TRBJ1-2 | NA | NA | TRBV18 | TGTGCCAGCTCCCCGGGGGACTATGGCTACACCTTC | CASSPGDYGYTF
TRBJ2-5 | TRBD1 | NA | TRBV6-2/TRBV6-3 | TGTGCCAGCAGTCGTAGGGGACAGGGGCGAGAGACCCAGTACTTC | CASSRRGQGRETQYF
TRBJ2-4 | TRBD2 | NA | TRBV5-1 | TGCGCCAGCAGCCCCAGGACTAGCGGGGGCCAAGGCATTCAGTACTTC | CASSPRTSGGQGIQYF
TRBJ1-2 | NA | NA | TRBV5-4 | TGTGCCAGCAGCTTGGAGGTGCAGGCGAGGGGCTACACCTTC | CASSLEVQARGYTF
TRBJ2-2 | NA | NA | TRBV19 | TGTGCCAGTAGTCAACCGCCATCGAACACCGGGGAGCTGTTTTTT | CASSQPPSNTGELFF
TRBJ1-6 | NA | NA | TRBV4-2 | TGTGCCAGCAGCCCGTACCCCGGGACTCTAAGGGATTCACCCCTCCACTTT | CASSPYPGTLRDSPLHF
TRBJ1-1 | NA | NA | TRBV29-1 | TGCAGCGTTGAAGTGGCTCCGAGCACTGAAGCTTTCTTT | CSVEVAPSTEAFF
TRBJ1-4 | NA | NA | TRBV9 | TGTGCCAGCAGCCCGAGGGTCACCAATGAAAAACTGTTTTTT | CASSPRVTNEKLFF
TRBJ1-2 | NA | NA | TRBV7-9 | TGTGCCAGCAGCTTAAGAGGGGGAGAAGACACCTTC | CASSLRGGEDTF